This T cell receptor (beta chain) was sequenced for a study of CXCR3-negative and CXCR3-positive naive CD8 T cells. Study context: Roughly 140 million TRB reads in total, about 1.5 +/- 0.3 million per library. General study results and limits: Most assays used freshly isolated PBMCs, as cryopreservation partially reduced CXCR3. TRBV-TRBJ usage was similar across naive CXCR3 subsets but distinct in memory cells.

Of note for this clonotype: Antigen specificity is unknown.

Naive CD8+ T cells showed CD45RO-CCR7+CD27+CD95-. Carrying UMI labels, the TRB cDNA libraries were prepared through 5' RACE. TCRdb re-analyzed the 5' RACE reads; it lists each CDR3 protein once, without DNA. The sample totals about 90,000 distinct CDR3 sequences. From germline, CDR1 is SGHDN and CDR2 FVKESK. CDR3 length: 14 amino acids. Sequencing was performed on naive CXCR3- CD8+ T cells from blood. Subset meaning: CD45RO-CCR7+CD27+CD95- naive CD8+ T cells lacking CXCR3 (TNR3-). The genes are TRBV14 and TRBJ1-1. The TCR sequence derives from a human donor in good health. Some clones in this sample may be carry-over from other donors' samples. This CDR3 reads CASSQGIGLDEAFF. Using reference TRBV14 and TRBJ1-1 for the parts outside the CDR3, the full variable domain is EAGVTQFPSHSVIEKGQTVTLRCDPISGHDNLYWYRRVMGKEIKFLLHFVKESKQDESGMPNNRFLAERTGGTYSTLKVQPAELEDSGVYFCASSQGIGLDEAFFGQGTRLTVV.